This entry concerns a single T cell receptor beta chain. Its antigen is undetermined. V trimming: 0 bases; J trimming: 0 bases; junction bases outside the gene matches: 7. This CDR3 is 17 amino acids long. The germline V gene encodes CDR1 MGHRA and CDR2 YSYEKL. This sample stems from a study of T cell responses to AZD1222 COVID-19 vaccine. Background on the study: It was second doses at about 4 or about 12 weeks that were pooled.

Whole-study findings and limits: Spike-specific TCR breadth and depth both grew after two AZD1222 doses. Regions 160-218 and 743-854 dominated among vaccine-associated CD4 TCRs spanning spike.

Sequencing used immunoSEQ multiplex PCR; TCRdb keeps in-frame clones, though not all of them. The sample contains 90,000 to 140,000 clones, more than 70% of which appear only once. J is TRBJ1-2 and V is TRBV4-1, with 7 bases that match TRBD1. Here the sequenced sample was peripheral blood, taken on day 0 of AZD1222 vaccination. This TCR derives from an adult in good health. CDR3 nucleotide sequence: TGCGCCAGCAGCCAAGATAGGACAGGTGCCTCTAACTATGGCTACACCTTC. Its protein product is CASSQDRTGASNYGYTF.